The entry below gives a single TCR beta chain sequence along with its context. This entry is derived from a study of identifying expanded T cells in peripheral blood. Produced via immunoSEQ multiplex PCR; TCRdb's table is partial and in-frame only. This table holds some 96,000 clones, approximately 89% found once. Looked up from germline, CDR1 is SGHRS and CDR2 is YFSETQ. This CDR3 contains 17 residues. Trimming took off 0 bases at V and 1 base at J, with 16 bases between the two ends. The sample comprised blood. This clonotype originated in a person aged 18 to 75 in good health. V is TRBV5-1 and J is TRBJ1-1; D ambiguous. This CDR3 is CASSLVRTDEWNTEAFF. CDR3 bases: TGCGCCAGCAGCTTGGTCAGAACAGACGAGTGGAACACTGAAGCTTTCTTT.